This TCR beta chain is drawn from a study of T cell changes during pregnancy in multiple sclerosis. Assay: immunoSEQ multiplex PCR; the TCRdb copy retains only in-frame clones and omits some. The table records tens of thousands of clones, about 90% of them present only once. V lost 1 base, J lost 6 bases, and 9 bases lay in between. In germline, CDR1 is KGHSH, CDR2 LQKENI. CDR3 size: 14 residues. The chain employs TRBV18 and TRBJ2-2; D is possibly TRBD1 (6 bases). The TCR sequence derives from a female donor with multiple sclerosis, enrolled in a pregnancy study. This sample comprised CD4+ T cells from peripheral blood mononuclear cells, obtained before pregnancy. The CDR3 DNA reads TGTGCCAGCTCACCACGGACAGACTCCGGGGAGCTGTTTTTT. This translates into CASSPRTDSGELFF.